This record looks at one TCR beta chain sequence and its context. In the original analysis: Cell counts per sample came from amplifying reference gene primers. TCRdb's copy holds only in-frame clones and misses some; the assay was immunoSEQ multiplex PCR. V and J calls and clone size follow that table, whereas D and trimming were derived from the DNA. The sample consists of more than 250,000 clones, about nine tenths of them appearing once. The source of the sample is a study of blood T cell repertoires in COVID-19. Study information: COVID-19 samples from acute and convalescent phases originated in the United States, Italy and Spain. The cDNA or gDNA used as material had been derived from T cells, B-cell-depleted T cells, or PBMCs.

CDR3 size: 17 residues. The trim removed 0 bases at V and 3 bases at J, leaving 3 bases unmatched. Germline V gene lookup returns CDR1 LGHDT and CDR2 YNNKEL (reference sequence). The sequence was collected from a man in his forties or fifties with active or convalescent COVID-19. The sequenced sample consisted of peripheral blood. The chain couples TRBV3-1 (or the pseudogene TRBV3-2) to TRBJ2-1, with TRBD2 matching 12 bases. DNA of the CDR3: TGTGCCAGCAGCCAAGATCCTAGCGGGGGGGTCTACAATGAGCAGTTCTTC. The encoded protein is CASSQDPSGGVYNEQFF.